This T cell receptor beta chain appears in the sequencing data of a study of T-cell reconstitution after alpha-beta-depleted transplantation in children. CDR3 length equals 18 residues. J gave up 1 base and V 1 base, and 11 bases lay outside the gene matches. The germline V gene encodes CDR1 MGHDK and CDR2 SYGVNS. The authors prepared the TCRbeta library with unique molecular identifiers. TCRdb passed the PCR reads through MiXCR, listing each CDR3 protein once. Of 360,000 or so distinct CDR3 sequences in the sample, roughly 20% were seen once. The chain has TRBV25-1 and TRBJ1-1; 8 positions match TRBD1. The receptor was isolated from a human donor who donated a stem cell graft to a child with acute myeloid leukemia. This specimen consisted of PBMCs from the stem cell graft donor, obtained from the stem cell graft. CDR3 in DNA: TGTGCCAGCAGTGAATTCCCCGGACAGGGTAGGCCGAACACTGAAGCTTTCTTT. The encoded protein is CASSEFPGQGRPNTEAFF.